The rows below give T cell receptor beta chains drawn from one sample of a study of vaccination and CD4 T cells after COVID-19. Using its own MiXCR run on the PCR reads, TCRdb lists one record per CDR3 protein. Among around 15,000 distinct CDR3 sequences listed, less than 40% were seen once. Their antigens are not known. The material sequenced was CD4+ T cells from blood, cultured in vitro, taken before SARS-CoV-2 vaccination. These receptors all stem from a human donor who received a COVID-19 vaccine. Both conserved end residues are part of each CDR3. D genes are given only for firm matches. Clone size is stated in some rows and not others, as once, few, many or a class when expanded.

D gene,clone size,J gene,V gene,CDR3 protein,CDR3 DNA
TRBD1,.,TRBJ2-7,TRBV24-1,CATSDLEQGVKVRSEQYF,TGTGCCACCAGTGATTTGGAACAGGGGGTAAAAGTCCGCAGCGAGCAGTACTTC
TRBD1,few,TRBJ2-1,TRBV14,CASSHYRGQRSSYNEQFF,TGTGCCAGCAGCCATTACAGGGGGCAGCGGAGCTCCTACAATGAGCAGTTCTTC
.,few,TRBJ2-3,TRBV6-2/TRBV6-3,CASTDVSTSTDTQYF,TGTGCCAGCACCGATGTTAGCACTAGCACAGATACGCAGTATTTT
TRBD1,.,TRBJ1-1,TRBV19,CASSTTGVRNTEAFF,TGTGCCAGTAGTACGACAGGGGTTCGGAACACTGAAGCTTTCTTT
TRBD1,.,TRBJ1-3,TRBV5-1,CASSLDTGQYGNTIYF,TGCGCCAGCAGCTTAGATACGGGACAGTATGGAAACACCATATATTTT
.,.,TRBJ1-1,TRBV28,CASSPWNTEAFF,TGTGCCAGCAGTCCCTGGAACACTGAAGCTTTCTTT
.,.,TRBJ1-2,TRBV7-9,CASRRNGQFYGYTF,TGTGCCAGCAGACGGAATGGGCAGTTCTATGGCTACACCTTC
.,few,TRBJ1-2,TRBV6-1,CASRQGPSFSGYTF,TGTGCCAGCCGGCAGGGTCCGTCTTTTTCGGGCTACACCTTC
TRBD1,.,TRBJ1-4,TRBV10-3,CAISGQGRHSATNEKLFF,TGTGCCATCAGCGGACAGGGACGTCATAGTGCAACTAATGAAAAACTGTTTTTT
TRBD1,few,TRBJ1-5,TRBV12-3/TRBV12-4,CASSFDRGPNQPQHF,TGTGCCAGCAGTTTTGACAGGGGTCCCAATCAGCCCCAGCATTTT
.,.,TRBJ1-3,TRBV6-5,CASSYSREAGNTIYF,TGTGCCAGCAGTTACTCGAGGGAGGCTGGAAACACCATATATTTT
TRBD1,.,TRBJ1-1,TRBV19,CASSPLQGRNTEAFF,TGTGCCAGTAGTCCTCTACAGGGGCGGAACACTGAAGCTTTCTTT
TRBD1,few,TRBJ1-1,TRBV19,CASSSDRGYTEAFF,TGTGCCAGTAGTTCCGACAGGGGCTACACTGAAGCTTTCTTT
.,.,TRBJ1-1,TRBV7-6,CASSGWESTEAFF,TGTGCCAGCAGCGGATGGGAGTCCACTGAAGCTTTCTTT
TRBD1,few,TRBJ1-1,TRBV7-9,CASSLTGLITEAFF,TGTGCCAGCAGCTTGACAGGGCTCATCACTGAAGCTTTCTTT
.,.,TRBJ1-2,TRBV7-2,CASSFTGNYGYTF,TGTGCCAGCAGCTTTACAGGGAACTATGGCTACACCTTC
TRBD1,few,TRBJ2-1,TRBV20-1,CSAADRGFYNEQFF,TGCAGTGCTGCGGACAGGGGTTTCTACAATGAGCAGTTCTTC
.,few,TRBJ2-2,TRBV6-2/TRBV6-3,CASSSPHGGTGELFF,TGTGCCAGCAGTTCCCCCCATGGGGGCACCGGGGAGCTGTTTTTT
.,few,TRBJ2-7,TRBV7-2,CASSFLPDYEQYF,TGTGCCAGCAGCTTTTTACCCGACTACGAGCAGTACTTC
.,.,TRBJ2-1,TRBV7-3,CASSPGGHDNEQFF,TGTGCCAGCAGCCCAGGAGGGCACGACAATGAGCAGTTCTTC